The 27 T cell receptor beta chains in this list originate from one sample, sequenced in a study of OX40 agonist ivuxolimab in advanced cancers. Measured with immunoSEQ multiplex PCR; TCRdb has only the in-frame clones, and not every one. This sample carries 150,000 to 180,000 clones, around 94% of them seen once, and the ten largest clones take about 0.33%. The sequencing used CD4+ or CD8+ T cells sorted from blood, collected in a trial of the OX40 agonist ivuxolimab. The receptors stem from an adult with an advanced solid tumor such as melanoma, head and neck, liver or kidney cancer.

The gene calls are TRBV2 and TRBJ2-7, with 11 bases matching TRBD2. There are 14 residues in the CDR3. The V segment lost 4 bases and the J segment 2 bases; nucleotides outside the gene matches: 1. The V gene's germline CDR1 is SNHLY and CDR2 FYNNEI. CDR3 in DNA: TGTGCCAGCAGTGGACTAGCGGGACCCTACGAGCAGTACTTC. Translation gives CASSGLAGPYEQYF. Full variable domain (remainder filled in from reference TRBV2 and TRBJ2-7): EPEVTQTPSHQVTQMGQEVILRCVPISNHLYFYWYRQILGQKVEFLVSFYNNEISEKSEIFDDQFSVERPDGSNFTLKIRSTKLEDSAMYFCASSGLAGPYEQYFGPGTRLTVT.

The chain uses TRBV7-9 and TRBJ1-2; D uncertain. From germline, CDR1 is SEHNR and CDR2 FQNEAQ (reference sequence). Between the trimmed V and J ends, which lost 3 bases and 0 bases, there was a span of 5 bases. The CDR3 is 13 amino acids. The CDR3: CASSFSANYGYTF. In DNA form, the CDR3 reads TGTGCCAGCAGCTTTTCCGCTAACTATGGCTACACCTTC. The variable domain in full, completed from reference TRBV7-9 and TRBJ1-2, reads DTGVSQNPRHKITKRGQNVTFRCDPISEHNRLYWYRQTLGQGPEFLTYFQNEAQLEKSRLLSDRFSAERPKGSFSTLEIQRTEQGDSAMYLCASSFSANYGYTFGSGTRLTVV.

The chain has TRBV10-3 and TRBJ1-1, with a weak D call TRBD1 (5 bases). Trimming left V 3 bases short and J 3 bases short, with 11 bases between. The CDR3 runs 14 residues. Germline V gene sequence: CDR1 ENHRY, CDR2 SYGVKD. This chain's CDR3 is CAISERGGYTEAFF. CDR3 sequence (DNA): TGTGCCATCAGTGAAAGGGGAGGATACACTGAAGCTTTCTTT.

This clone has a handful of counts. The chain joins TRBV5-1 to TRBJ1-1; D unresolved. Germline CDR1 SGHRS, CDR2 YFSETQ. The CDR3 length is 13 residues. The germline V and J ends were trimmed by 5 bases and 2 bases, with 10 bases remaining between them. The CDR3 loop reads CASRVAANTEAFF. CDR3 nucleotides: TGCGCCAGCAGAGTGGCAGCCAACACTGAAGCTTTCTTT.

The J gene is TRBJ2-1, the V gene TRBV7-9, with 9 bases that match TRBD2. CDR3 length: 14 amino acids. The V gene's germline CDR1 is SEHNR and CDR2 FQNEAQ (reference sequence). Trimming at V came to 1 base and at J to 6 bases, leaving 1 base not matched to a gene. Here the CDR3 DNA reads TGTGCCAGCAGCTTAGGCGGGGGGGTCAATGAGCAGTTCTTC. The encoded protein is CASSLGGGVNEQFF.

V is TRBV11-2 and J is TRBJ2-7; weak D call: TRBD1 (6 bases). V was shortened by 5 bases and J by 0 bases, with 14 bases between the two germline ends. The germline V gene encodes CDR1 SGHAT and CDR2 FQNNGV. The CDR3 is 15 residues long. The DNA for the CDR3 is TGTGCCAGCAGCACGACAGGTTTTGACTCCTACGAGCAGTACTTC. Amino acid sequence: CASSTTGFDSYEQYF. Full variable domain (missing parts from reference TRBV11-2 and TRBJ2-7): EAGVAQSPRYKIIEKRQSVAFWCNPISGHATLYWYQQILGQGPKLLIQFQNNGVVDDSQLPKDRFSAERLKGVDSTLKIQPAKLEDSAVYLCASSTTGFDSYEQYFGPGTRLTVT.

This sequence joins TRBV19 and TRBJ2-3, with 13 bases lining up with TRBD2. CDR3 size: 17 residues. Germline lookup yields CDR1 LNHDA and CDR2 SQIVND (reference sequence). V shed 3 bases and J 6 bases; nucleotides not matched to a gene: 9. The CDR3 here is CASSIQLAGGPLDTQYF. CDR3 nucleotides: TGTGCCAGTAGTATCCAACTAGCGGGAGGGCCTTTGGATACGCAGTATTTT.

The J gene is TRBJ2-1, the V gene TRBV11-3; 13 bases map to TRBD2. Germline-derived CDR1 and CDR2 are SGHNT and YENEEA. The CDR3 has 15 amino acids. V gave up 5 bases and J gave up 5 bases; unmatched junction bases: 3. CDR3 nucleotide sequence: TGTGCCAGCAGCGCGGGACTAGCGGGGAACAATGAGCAGTTCTTC. Translation gives CASSAGLAGNNEQFF. The whole variable domain, remainder taken from reference TRBV11-3 and TRBJ2-1, is EAGVVQSPRYKIIEKKQPVAFWCNPISGHNTLYWYLQNLGQGPELLIRYENEEAVDDSQLPKDRFSAERLKGVDSTLKIQPAELGDSAVYLCASSAGLAGNNEQFFGPGTRLTVL.

The V call is TRBV4-2, the J call TRBJ2-5; D might be TRBD1 (6 bases). Trimming cost V 0 bases and J 3 bases, with 11 bases left between them. The CDR3 is 15 amino acids. CDR1 and CDR2 (germline): LGHNA, YNFKEQ. The CDR3 DNA reads TGTGCCAGCAGCCAAGATAGGGCAGGGGAAGAGACCCAGTACTTC. This codes for CASSQDRAGEETQYF.

The chain recombines TRBV6-5 with TRBJ1-2; no clear D gene. V gave up 5 bases and J gave up 10 bases, with 8 bases separating them. The germline V gene encodes CDR1 MNHEY and CDR2 SVGAGI. This CDR3 contains 10 residues. The CDR3 nucleotides read TGTGCCAGCAGTCGCGGAGTCTACACCTTC. This encodes CASSRGVYTF.

The V gene is TRBV7-2, the J gene TRBJ1-3; 8 bases fit TRBD1. The CDR3 runs to 13 residues. CDR1 and CDR2 (germline): SGHTA, FQGNSA. V dropped 5 bases and J dropped 7; count of bases not matched to a gene: 4. CDR3 amino acids: CASSLGQVNTIYF. In DNA, the CDR3 is TGTGCCAGCAGCCTGGGACAGGTGAACACCATATATTTT. Full variable domain (remainder filled in from reference TRBV7-2 and TRBJ1-3): GAGVSQSPSNKVTEKGKDVELRCDPISGHTALYWYRQSLGQGLEFLIYFQGNSAPDKSGLPSDRFSAERTGGSVSTLTIQRTQQEDSAVYLCASSLGQVNTIYFGEGSWLTVV.

The rearrangement joins TRBV5-8 to TRBJ2-7, with D possibly matching TRBD1 (5 bases). Trimming shortened V by 0 bases and J by 2 bases, and 9 bases separated the two germline ends. The CDR3 is 14 amino acids. Germline-derived CDR1 and CDR2 are SGHTS and YDEGEE. This chain's CDR3 is CASSLGGRAYEQYF. CDR3 bases: TGTGCCAGCAGCTTGGGGGGCAGAGCCTACGAGCAGTACTTC. Drawing the rest from reference TRBV5-8 and TRBJ2-7, the complete variable domain is EAGVTQSPTHLIKTRGQQATLRCSPISGHTSVYWYQQALGLGLQFLLWYDEGEERNRGNFPPRFSGRQFPNYSSELNVNALELEDSALYLCASSLGGRAYEQYFGPGTRLTVT.

This chain joins TRBV9 and TRBJ1-2; D gene uncertain. The CDR3 runs to 13 residues. Trimming shortened V by 1 base and J by 7 bases, and 11 bases separated the two germline ends. Germline CDR1 SGDLS, CDR2 YYNGEE. The DNA of the CDR3 is TGTGCCAGCAGCGTAAGTCCGCGGGCTGGCTACACCTTC. Translation gives CASSVSPRAGYTF. The variable domain in full, with the rest retrieved from reference TRBV9 and TRBJ1-2, is DSGVTQTPKHLITATGQRVTLRCSPRSGDLSVYWYQQSLDQGLQFLIQYYNGEERAKGNILERFSAQQFPDLHSELNLSSLELGDSALYFCASSVSPRAGYTFGSGTRLTVV.

This chain connects TRBV28 to TRBJ2-7; 10 bases line up with TRBD1. J lost 5 bases, V lost 6 bases, and 10 bases had no gene match. Germline assignment: CDR1 MDHEN and CDR2 SYDVKM. The CDR3 contains 15 residues. The CDR3 sequence is CASSSSGQGRHEQYF. DNA of the CDR3: TGTGCCAGCAGCTCCTCGGGACAGGGGAGGCACGAGCAGTACTTC.

The rearrangement uses TRBV7-9 and TRBJ2-5, with D hard to call. Germline assignment: CDR1 SEHNR and CDR2 FQNEAQ (reference sequence). The CDR3 is made up of 15 amino acids. With 5 bases removed from V and 5 bases from J, the gap between germline ends came to 18 bases. This CDR3 is CASSPKIRIGETQYF. Here the CDR3 DNA reads TGTGCCAGCAGCCCCAAAATTAGGATAGGGGAGACCCAGTACTTC.

The chain recombines TRBV30 with TRBJ1-1; D call uncertain. This CDR3 region has 11 residues. The germline V and J ends were trimmed by 4 bases and 10 bases, with 13 bases remaining between them. Germline V gives CDR1 GTSNPN, CDR2 SVGIG (reference sequence). CDR3 sequence: CAWIVDHRAFF. As DNA, the CDR3 is TGTGCCTGGATTGTAGACCATCGAGCTTTCTTT.

The rearrangement uses TRBV5-1 and TRBJ1-1, with 8 bases aligning to TRBD1. V was clipped by 1 base and J by 8 bases; unmatched bases: 10. This CDR3 is built from 15 residues. CDR1 is SGHRS and CDR2 is YFSETQ in the germline V gene. CDR3 sequence (DNA): TGCGCCAGCAGCTTGAACAGGGGGGTGGATGGAGAAGCTTTCTTT. Its protein product is CASSLNRGVDGEAFF.

This sequence joins TRBV11-2 and TRBJ2-5; 10 bases fit TRBD2. This CDR3 region has 15 residues. The junction had 7 bases not matched to a gene; V was cut back by 4 bases and J by 5 bases. Germline V lookup: CDR1 SGHAT, CDR2 FQNNGV. CDR3 DNA sequence: TGTGCCAGCAGCTCCAATAGCGGGAGGACGGAGACCCAGTACTTC. Its translation is CASSSNSGRTETQYF.

This chain connects TRBV6-6 to TRBJ2-1; 11 nucleotides line up with TRBD2. The CDR3 has 13 amino acids. Germline assignment: CDR1 MNHNY and CDR2 SVGAGI (reference sequence). V dropped 5 bases and J dropped 9; count of bases not matched to a gene: 3. The CDR3 DNA follows: TGTGCCAGCAGTAATCTAGCGGGGGGTGAGCAGTTCTTC. This gives the protein CASSNLAGGEQFF.

The rearrangement uses TRBV21-1 and TRBJ2-1; the table's D call TRBD2 went unverified against the DNA. TRBV21-1 is labeled a pseudogene. This CDR3 spans 17 amino acids. CDR3: CASSKRGGTSTSYEQFF. The CDR3 bases are TGTGCCAGCAGCAAAAGGGGGGGGACTAGCACTTCCTATGAGCAGTTCTTC.

This rearrangement joins TRBV28 to TRBJ1-6, with 7 bases fitting TRBD1. Germline V gene sequence: CDR1 MDHEN, CDR2 SYDVKM. This CDR3 spans 15 amino acids. V shed 2 bases and J 10 bases; nucleotides not matched to a gene: 8. The CDR3 loop is CASSLPDRLKSPLHF. Written as DNA, the CDR3 is TGTGCCAGCAGTTTACCGGACAGGCTTAAGTCACCCCTCCACTTT.

The genes are TRBV9 and TRBJ2-7; 7 nucleotides agree with TRBD1. The ends lost 0 bases at V and 1 base at J; junction bases unmatched: 4. CDR1 and CDR2 from the germline V gene are SGDLS and YYNGEE. The CDR3 runs to 15 residues. The CDR3, as DNA: TGTGCCAGCAGCGTAGGCTCAGGGGGTTCCTACGAGCAGTACTTC. It specifies CASSVGSGGSYEQYF.

The genes are TRBV5-1 and TRBJ1-6; D gene unclear. Per germline, CDR1 SGHRS and CDR2 YFSETQ. The CDR3 length is 14 residues. V lost 5 bases and J lost 9, with 15 bases in between. CDR3 nucleotides: TGCGCCAGCAGGGGAGACACTGAGGGTTCACCCCTCCACTTT. Encoded protein: CASRGDTEGSPLHF.

The chain joins TRBV28 to TRBJ2-2, with D unclear. Germline CDR1 is MDHEN and CDR2 is SYDVKM. The V and J ends lost 7 bases and 0 bases respectively, with 12 bases between them. The CDR3 length is 15 residues. As DNA, the CDR3 is TGTGCCAGCACCCCACCCTCACCGAACACCGGGGAGCTGTTTTTT. Amino acids: CASTPPSPNTGELFF.

J is TRBJ2-7 and V is TRBV28, with D tentatively TRBD1 or TRBD2 (6 bases each). CDR1 is MDHEN, CDR2 SYDVKM, per germline. V dropped 3 bases and J dropped 2 bases, with 14 bases sitting between them. The CDR3 sequence is 15 residues long. The DNA for the CDR3 is TGTGCCAGCAGTTTTCTGTCGGGGGCCGCCTACGAGCAGTACTTC. Its translation is CASSFLSGAAYEQYF. Drawing the rest from reference TRBV28 and TRBJ2-7, the complete variable domain is DVKVTQSSRYLVKRTGEKVFLECVQDMDHENMFWYRQDPGLGLRLIYFSYDVKMKEKGDIPEGYSVSREKKERFSLILESASTNQTSMYLCASSFLSGAAYEQYFGPGTRLTVT.

The CDR3: CASSPGTRNQPQHF. In DNA, the CDR3 is TGTGCCAGCTCACCCGGGACAAGAAATCAGCCCCAGCATTTT. The gene calls are TRBV18 and TRBJ1-5, with D perhaps TRBD1 (6 bases). The CDR3 covers 14 residues. Germline assignment: CDR1 KGHSH and CDR2 LQKENI. V was clipped by 3 bases and J by 4 bases, with 10 bases between them.

In the case of this clone: Other nucleotide sequences in the sample specify the same CDR3. The CDR3 sequence is CASSLTSGSYNEQFF. For the CDR3, the DNA is TGCGCCAGCAGCTTGACTAGCGGGAGTTACAATGAGCAGTTCTTC. This sequence joins TRBV5-1 and TRBJ2-1, with 11 bases fitting TRBD2. CDR1 is SGHRS and CDR2 is YFSETQ in the germline V gene. The V segment lost 1 base and the J segment 4 bases; nucleotides outside the gene matches: 1. The CDR3 loop spans 15 amino acids. Full variable domain (remainder filled in from reference TRBV5-1 and TRBJ2-1): KAGVTQTPRYLIKTRGQQVTLSCSPISGHRSVSWYQQTPGQGLQFLFEYFSETQRNKGNFPGRFSGRQFSNSRSEMNVSTLELGDSALYLCASSLTSGSYNEQFFGPGTRLTVL.